This T cell receptor (beta chain) was sequenced during a study of blood T cell repertoires in COVID-19. Only in-frame clones appear in the TCRdb table, and some are missing; sequencing was by immunoSEQ multiplex PCR. The sample lists tens of thousands of clones, approximately 80% seen once, with roughly 5.5% in the top ten. Input material: peripheral blood. This receptor was taken from a man in his 70s with acute or convalescent COVID-19.

DNA for the CDR3: TGTGCCATCAGTGAGTCGCGGGGGAGGGTCTCTAACTATGGCTACACCTTC. Protein sequence: CAISESRGRVSNYGYTF. The chain employs TRBV10-3 and TRBJ1-2; possibly TRBD1 for D (5 bases). The CDR3 extends over 17 amino acids. Trimming removed 0 bases from V and 0 bases from J, with 14 bases in between. Germline V lookup: CDR1 ENHRY, CDR2 SYGVKD.